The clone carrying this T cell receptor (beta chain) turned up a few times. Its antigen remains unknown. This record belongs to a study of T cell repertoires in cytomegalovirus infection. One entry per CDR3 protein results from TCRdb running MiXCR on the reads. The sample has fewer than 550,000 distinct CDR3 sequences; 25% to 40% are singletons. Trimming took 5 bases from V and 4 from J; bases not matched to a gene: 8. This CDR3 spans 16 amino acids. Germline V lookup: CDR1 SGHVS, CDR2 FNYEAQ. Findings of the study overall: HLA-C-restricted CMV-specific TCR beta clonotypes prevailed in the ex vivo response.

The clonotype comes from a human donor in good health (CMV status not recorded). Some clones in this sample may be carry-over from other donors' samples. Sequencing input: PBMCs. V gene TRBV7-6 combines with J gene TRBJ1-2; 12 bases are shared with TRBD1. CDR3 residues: CASSPGGTGGLYGYTF. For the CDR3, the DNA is TGTGCCAGCAGCCCCGGCGGGACAGGGGGCCTCTATGGCTACACCTTC.